The subject of this entry is one TCR beta chain. As yet, its antigen is unknown. The germline V and J ends were trimmed by 10 bases and 2 bases, with 21 bases remaining between them. The CDR3 length is 17 residues. The germline CDR1 and CDR2 sequences are MGHDK and SYGVNS. Generated by immunoSEQ multiplex PCR, the TCRdb table keeps only in-frame clones and is missing some. The table has around 160,000 clones, roughly nine tenths seen once. The record originates from a study of T cell responses to AZD1222 COVID-19 vaccine. Study in general: The analysis combined second doses at about 4 or about 12 weeks. Study results and caveats: Donors skewed white British and female; clonal diversity was possibly underestimated. Just five to seven AZD1222 recipients tested seropositive at baseline.

The chain recombines TRBV25-1 with TRBJ1-6, with D possibly matching TRBD1 (5 bases). The sequencing used peripheral blood, collected on day 0 of AZD1222 vaccination. This TCR came from an adult in good health. CDR3 bases: TGTGCCACCCCAAATCCAGACAGAGCCCCCTATAATTCACCCCTCCACTTT. Protein: CATPNPDRAPYNSPLHF. Variable domain in full (rest from reference TRBV25-1 and TRBJ1-6): EADIYQTPRYLVIGTGKKITLECSQTMGHDKMYWYQQDPGMELHLIHYSYGVNSTEKGDLSSESTVSRIRTEHFPLTLESARPSHTSQYLCATPNPDRAPYNSPLHFGNGTRLTVT.